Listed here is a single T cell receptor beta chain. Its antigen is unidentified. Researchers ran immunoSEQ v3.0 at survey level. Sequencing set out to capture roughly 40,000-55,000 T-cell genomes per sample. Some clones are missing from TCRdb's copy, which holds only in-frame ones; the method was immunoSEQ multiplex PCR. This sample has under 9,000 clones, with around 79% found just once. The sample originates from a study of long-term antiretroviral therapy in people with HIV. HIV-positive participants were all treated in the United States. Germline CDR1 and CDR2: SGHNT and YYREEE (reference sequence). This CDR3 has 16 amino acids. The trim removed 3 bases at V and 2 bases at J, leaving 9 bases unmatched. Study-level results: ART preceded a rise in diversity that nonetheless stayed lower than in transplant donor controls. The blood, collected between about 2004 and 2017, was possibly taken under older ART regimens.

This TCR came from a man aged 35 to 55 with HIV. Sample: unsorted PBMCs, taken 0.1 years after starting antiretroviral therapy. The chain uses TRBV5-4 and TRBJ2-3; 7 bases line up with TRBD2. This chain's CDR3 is CASSSRTRSYTDTQYF. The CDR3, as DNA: TGTGCCAGCAGCTCAAGGACTAGATCCTACACAGATACGCAGTATTTT.